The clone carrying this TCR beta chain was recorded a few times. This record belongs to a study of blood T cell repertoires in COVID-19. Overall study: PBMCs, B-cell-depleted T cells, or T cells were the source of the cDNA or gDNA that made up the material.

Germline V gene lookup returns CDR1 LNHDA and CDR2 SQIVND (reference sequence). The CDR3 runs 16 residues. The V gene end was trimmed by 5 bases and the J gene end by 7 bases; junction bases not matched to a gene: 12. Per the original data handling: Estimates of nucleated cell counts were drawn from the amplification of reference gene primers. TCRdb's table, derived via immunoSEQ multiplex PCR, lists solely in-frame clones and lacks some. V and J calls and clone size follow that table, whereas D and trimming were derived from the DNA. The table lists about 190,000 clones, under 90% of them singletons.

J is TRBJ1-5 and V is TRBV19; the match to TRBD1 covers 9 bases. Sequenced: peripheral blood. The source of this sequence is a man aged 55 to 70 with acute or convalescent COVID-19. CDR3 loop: CASSVTGGEGNQPQHF. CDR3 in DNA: TGTGCCAGTAGTGTCACAGGGGGCGAGGGAAACCAGCCCCAGCATTTT. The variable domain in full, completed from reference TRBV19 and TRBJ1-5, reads DGGITQSPKYLFRKEGQNVTLSCEQNLNHDAMYWYRQDPGQGLRLIYYSQIVNDFQKGDIAEGYSVSREKKESFPLTVTSAQKNPTAFYLCASSVTGGEGNQPQHFGDGTRLSIL.